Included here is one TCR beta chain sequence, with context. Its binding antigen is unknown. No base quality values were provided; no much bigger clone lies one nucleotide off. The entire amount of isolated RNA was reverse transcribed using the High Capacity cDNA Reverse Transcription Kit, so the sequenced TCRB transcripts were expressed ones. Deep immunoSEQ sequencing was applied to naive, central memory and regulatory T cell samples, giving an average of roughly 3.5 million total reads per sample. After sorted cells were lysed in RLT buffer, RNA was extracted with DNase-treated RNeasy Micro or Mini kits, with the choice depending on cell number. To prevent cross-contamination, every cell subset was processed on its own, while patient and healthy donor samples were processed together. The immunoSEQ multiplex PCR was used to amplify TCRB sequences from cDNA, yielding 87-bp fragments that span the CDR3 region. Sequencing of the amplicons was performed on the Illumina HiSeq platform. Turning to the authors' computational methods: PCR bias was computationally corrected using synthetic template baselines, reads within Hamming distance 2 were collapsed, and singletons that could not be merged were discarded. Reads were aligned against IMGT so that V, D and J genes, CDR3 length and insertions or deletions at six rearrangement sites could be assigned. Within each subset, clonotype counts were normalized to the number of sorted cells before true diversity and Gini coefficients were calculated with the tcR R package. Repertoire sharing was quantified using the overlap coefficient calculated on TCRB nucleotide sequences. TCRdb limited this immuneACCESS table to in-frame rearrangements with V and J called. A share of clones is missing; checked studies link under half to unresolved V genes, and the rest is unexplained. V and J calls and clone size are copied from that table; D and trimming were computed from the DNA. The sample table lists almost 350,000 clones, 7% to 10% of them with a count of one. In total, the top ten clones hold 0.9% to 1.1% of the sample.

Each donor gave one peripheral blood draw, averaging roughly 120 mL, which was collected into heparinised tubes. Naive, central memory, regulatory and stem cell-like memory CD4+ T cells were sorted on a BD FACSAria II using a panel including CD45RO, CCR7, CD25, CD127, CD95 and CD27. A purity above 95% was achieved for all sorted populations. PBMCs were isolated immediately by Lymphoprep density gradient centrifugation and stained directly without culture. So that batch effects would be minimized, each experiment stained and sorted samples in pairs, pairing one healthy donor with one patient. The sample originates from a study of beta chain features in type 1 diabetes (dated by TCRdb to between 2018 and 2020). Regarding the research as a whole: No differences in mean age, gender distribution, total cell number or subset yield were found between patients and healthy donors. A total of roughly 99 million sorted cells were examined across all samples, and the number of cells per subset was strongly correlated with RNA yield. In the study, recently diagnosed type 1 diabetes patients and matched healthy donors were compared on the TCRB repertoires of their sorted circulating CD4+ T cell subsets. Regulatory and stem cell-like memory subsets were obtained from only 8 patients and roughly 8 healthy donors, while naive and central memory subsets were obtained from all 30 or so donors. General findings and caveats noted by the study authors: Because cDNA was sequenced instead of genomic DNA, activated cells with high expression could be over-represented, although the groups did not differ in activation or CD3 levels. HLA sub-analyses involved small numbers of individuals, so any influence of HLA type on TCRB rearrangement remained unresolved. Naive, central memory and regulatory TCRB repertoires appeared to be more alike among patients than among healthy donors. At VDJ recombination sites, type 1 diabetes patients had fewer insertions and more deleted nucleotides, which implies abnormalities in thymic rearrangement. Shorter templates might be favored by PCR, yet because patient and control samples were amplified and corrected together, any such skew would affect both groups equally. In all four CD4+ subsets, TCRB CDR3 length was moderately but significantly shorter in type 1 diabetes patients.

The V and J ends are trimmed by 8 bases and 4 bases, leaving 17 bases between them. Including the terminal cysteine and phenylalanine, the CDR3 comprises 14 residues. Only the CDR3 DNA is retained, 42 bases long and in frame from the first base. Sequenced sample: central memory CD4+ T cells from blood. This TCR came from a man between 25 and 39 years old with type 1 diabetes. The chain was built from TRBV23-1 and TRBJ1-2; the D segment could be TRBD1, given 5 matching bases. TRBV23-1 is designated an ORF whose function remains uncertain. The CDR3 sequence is CASYVNGGGYGYTF. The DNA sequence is TGCGCCAGCTACGTGAATGGCGGGGGCTATGGCTACACCTTC.